Listed here are 16 T cell receptor beta chains from one sample, sequenced in a study of T cells after yellow fever vaccination. TCRdb re-called the 5' RACE reads through MiXCR, storing one row per CDR3 protein. The repertoire holds 340,000 or so distinct CDR3 sequences, approximately 12% seen once, with 3.2% in the top ten. The source material was CD4+ T cells sorted from PBMCs, sampled 15 days after the yellow fever booster vaccination. The receptor source for this set is a man in his late teens or twenties who received the YFV17D yellow fever vaccine.

The chain links TRBV5-1 to TRBJ2-5, with 9 bases that match TRBD1. The J segment lost 5 bases and the V segment lost 4 bases, leaving 9 bases of the junction unmatched. Germline V gene lookup returns CDR1 SGHRS and CDR2 YFSETQ. This CDR3 contains 15 residues. The CDR3 region is CASSRRTGEGETQYF. The CDR3 DNA is TGCGCCAGCAGCCGACGGACAGGGGAGGGGGAGACCCAGTACTTC. Filled out from reference TRBV5-1 and TRBJ2-5, the complete variable domain reads KAGVTQTPRYLIKTRGQQVTLSCSPISGHRSVSWYQQTPGQGLQFLFEYFSETQRNKGNFPGRFSGRQFSNSRSEMNVSTLELGDSALYLCASSRRTGEGETQYFGPGTRLLVL.

V usage is TRBV18 and J usage is TRBJ2-7, with 8 positions matching TRBD1. The J segment lost 7 bases and the V segment lost 5 bases, leaving 4 bases of the junction unmatched. The CDR3 is 12 amino acids. Germline V lookup: CDR1 KGHSH, CDR2 LQKENI. This chain's CDR3 is CASSSTGVEQYV. DNA of the CDR3: TGTGCCAGCTCATCGACAGGGGTAGAGCAGTACGTC.

The J gene is TRBJ2-7, the V gene TRBV20-1, with D unclear. From germline, CDR1 is DFQATT and CDR2 SNEGSKA (reference sequence). Trimming shortened V by 0 bases and J by 0 bases, and 21 bases separated the two germline ends. The CDR3 has 18 residues. Here the CDR3 DNA reads TGCAGTGCTAGAGATATTGGGTCGGAGCGCCCCAGCTCCTACGAGCAGTACGTC. Residues: CSARDIGSERPSSYEQYV.

This rearrangement joins TRBV4-3 to TRBJ2-7, with 7 bases identical to TRBD1. Germline V gene data show CDR1 as LGHNA and CDR2 as YSLEER. This CDR3 has 14 amino acids. J lost 6 bases, V lost 4 bases, and 9 bases had no gene match. CDR3 in DNA: TGCGCCAGCAGCCCTATCGACAGGGCCGGCGAGCAGTACTTC. Residues: CASSPIDRAGEQYF.

There are many counts of this clonotype. The chain combines TRBV5-1 with TRBJ2-1, with 10 bases matching TRBD2. The CDR3 length is 16 residues. The junction had 11 bases not matched to a gene; V was cut back by 4 bases and J by 7 bases. CDR1 SGHRS and CDR2 YFSETQ come from the germline V gene. CDR3 in amino acids: CASSPSLAGVPNEQFF. The CDR3 nucleotides are TGCGCCAGCAGCCCCTCTCTAGCGGGGGTCCCGAATGAGCAGTTCTTC. The full variable domain, rest sourced from reference TRBV5-1 and TRBJ2-1, is KAGVTQTPRYLIKTRGQQVTLSCSPISGHRSVSWYQQTPGQGLQFLFEYFSETQRNKGNFPGRFSGRQFSNSRSEMNVSTLELGDSALYLCASSPSLAGVPNEQFFGPGTRLTVL.

A few counts support this clonotype. The chain uses TRBV28 and TRBJ2-5; 8 positions match TRBD1. The CDR3 is made up of 14 amino acids. Germline-derived CDR1 and CDR2 are MDHEN and SYDVKM. V shed 6 bases and J 6 bases; nucleotides not matched to a gene: 9. The CDR3: CASRELGQGKTQYF. In DNA form, the CDR3 reads TGTGCCAGCAGGGAGTTAGGACAGGGAAAGACCCAGTACTTC.

This clonotype came up many times. The genes are TRBV3-1 and TRBJ2-7; D is unresolved. V was trimmed by 4 bases and J by 0 bases, leaving 16 bases between them. In germline, CDR1 is LGHDT, CDR2 YNNKEL (reference sequence). This CDR3 has 16 residues. The CDR3 loop reads CASSPYRQLSSYEQYV. CDR3 sequence (DNA): TGTGCCAGCAGCCCCTATCGACAACTGAGCTCCTACGAGCAGTACGTC.

In this sample, this clonotype turned up a few times. The chain links TRBV27 to TRBJ2-1; D may correspond to TRBD1 or TRBD2 (6 bases each). CDR3 length equals 14 residues. Germline V gene lookup returns CDR1 MNHEY and CDR2 SMNVEV (reference sequence). Deletions cut 4 bases from V and 9 bases from J, with 16 bases between. The DNA of the CDR3 is TGTGCCAGCAGTTCGAGGGGGGCGTACGTTGAGCAGTTCTTC. It specifies CASSSRGAYVEQFF.

The rearrangement links TRBV19 to TRBJ1-5; perhaps TRBD1 as D (5 bases). CDR3 length: 13 amino acids. Looked up from germline, CDR1 is LNHDA and CDR2 is SQIVND (reference sequence). The ends were cut back, 4 bases at V and 7 bases at J, with 11 bases in the middle. The DNA of the CDR3 is TGTGCCAGTAGTACCCAGGGTGGACAGCCCCAGCATTTT. Protein product: CASSTQGGQPQHF. Full variable domain (missing parts from reference TRBV19 and TRBJ1-5): DGGITQSPKYLFRKEGQNVTLSCEQNLNHDAMYWYRQDPGQGLRLIYYSQIVNDFQKGDIAEGYSVSREKKESFPLTVTSAQKNPTAFYLCASSTQGGQPQHFGDGTRLSIL.

This sequence joins TRBV20-1 and TRBJ1-2; a possible D gene is TRBD1 (6 bases). This CDR3 is 13 amino acids long. CDR1 DFQATT and CDR2 SNEGSKA come from the germline V gene (reference sequence). V shed 6 bases and J shed 4 bases, with 15 bases lying between them. CDR3 amino acids: CSATGHEVYGYTF. CDR3 nucleotides: TGCAGTGCAACGGGACACGAAGTCTATGGCTACACCTTC.

This clonotype appeared a few times. V gene TRBV5-1 combines with J gene TRBJ1-5; 7 positions match TRBD1. Germline loops: CDR1 SGHRS, CDR2 YFSETQ. The CDR3 sequence is 15 residues long. V was clipped by 0 bases and J by 3 bases; unmatched bases: 3. The chain's CDR3 is CASSLGQGANQPQHF. For the CDR3, the DNA is TGCGCCAGCAGCTTGGGACAGGGTGCCAATCAGCCCCAGCATTTT. Based on the CDR3 plus reference TRBV5-1 and TRBJ1-5, the full variable domain is KAGVTQTPRYLIKTRGQQVTLSCSPISGHRSVSWYQQTPGQGLQFLFEYFSETQRNKGNFPGRFSGRQFSNSRSEMNVSTLELGDSALYLCASSLGQGANQPQHFGDGTRLSIL.

This clonotype was detected only a few times. This chain joins TRBV5-5 and TRBJ1-4, with 8 bases fitting TRBD1. Losses at the gene ends were 0 bases for V and 1 base for J; bases not matched to a gene: 8. This CDR3 comprises 18 residues. Germline CDR1 SGHKS, CDR2 YYEKEE (reference sequence). The CDR3 loop reads CASSLGSRGQGTNEKLFF. The CDR3 DNA follows: TGTGCCAGCAGCTTGGGGTCCAGGGGGCAAGGAACTAATGAAAAACTGTTTTTT.

This sequence joins TRBV4-3 and TRBJ2-2, with 11 bases matching TRBD2. The CDR3 runs to 18 residues. With 0 bases clipped from V and 8 bases from J, the junction kept 11 bases outside the gene matches. From germline, CDR1 is LGHNA and CDR2 YSLEER. As DNA, the CDR3 is TGCGCCAGCAGCCAAGATTCGGCTAGCGGGGGGTGGCAGGGGGAGCTGTTTTTT. The encoded protein is CASSQDSASGGWQGELFF.

The V gene is TRBV3-1, the J gene TRBJ1-1; D not resolved. This CDR3 is built from 13 residues. The germline V gene encodes CDR1 LGHDT and CDR2 YNNKEL (reference sequence). The V and J ends lost 7 bases and 1 base respectively, with 10 bases between them. The CDR3 DNA sequence: TGTGCCAGCATTACTTGGGGGAACACTGAAGCTTTCTTT. Its translation: CASITWGNTEAFF.

This clonotype was counted only a few times. V and J are TRBV6-5 and TRBJ1-2; tentatively, D is TRBD1 (6 bases). Trimming stripped 6 bases from V and 5 bases from J, with 16 bases between. This CDR3 region has 14 residues. The germline gives CDR1 MNHEY, CDR2 SVGAGI. In nucleotides, the CDR3 is TGTGCCAGCAGCCGTACGACAGGTGGATATGGCTACACCTTC. Translation: CASSRTTGGYGYTF.

This chain uses TRBV11-2 with TRBJ2-1; 13 bases line up with TRBD2. The CDR3 runs 13 residues. After removal of 5 bases from V and 12 bases from J, the junction contained 4 bases not matched to a gene. CDR1 and CDR2 (germline): SGHAT, FQNNGV. The DNA of the CDR3 is TGTGCCAGCAGCACCGGGACTAGCGGGGTGCAGTTCTTC. Amino acid sequence: CASSTGTSGVQFF.